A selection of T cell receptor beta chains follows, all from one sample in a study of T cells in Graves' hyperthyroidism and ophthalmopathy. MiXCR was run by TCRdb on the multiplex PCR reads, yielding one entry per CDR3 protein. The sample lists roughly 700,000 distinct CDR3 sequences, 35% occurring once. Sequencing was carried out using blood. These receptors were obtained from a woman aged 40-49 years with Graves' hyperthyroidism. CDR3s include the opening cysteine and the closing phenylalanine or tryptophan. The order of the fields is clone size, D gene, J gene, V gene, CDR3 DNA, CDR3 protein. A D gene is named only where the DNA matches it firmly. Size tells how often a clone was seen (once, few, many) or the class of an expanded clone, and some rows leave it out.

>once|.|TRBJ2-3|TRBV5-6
TGTGCCAGCAGCTTGGAGGGGGATACGCAGTATTTT
CASSLEGDTQYF
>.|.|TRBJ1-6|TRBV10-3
TGTGCCATCAGTGACGTAGGATATAATTCACCCCTCCACTTT
CAISDVGYNSPLHF
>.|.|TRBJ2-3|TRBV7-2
TGTGCCAGCAGCTTGGCGAGACGGGGATTAAGCACAGATACGCAGTATTTT
CASSLARRGLSTDTQYF
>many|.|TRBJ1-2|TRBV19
TGTGCCAGTAGTATCAGTCTATTGGGGATCGGAGGCTACACCTTC
CASSISLLGIGGYTF
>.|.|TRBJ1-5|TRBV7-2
TGTGCCAGCAGCTTAGAACAGCGCCCAGACAATAGCAATCAGCCCCAGCATTTT
CASSLEQRPDNSNQPQHF
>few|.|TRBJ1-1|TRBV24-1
TGTGCCACCAGTGATCCGATGGGCACTGAAGCTTTCTTT
CATSDPMGTEAFF
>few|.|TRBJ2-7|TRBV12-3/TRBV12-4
TGTGCCAGCAGATTGTCGGAGACAGGCCTAGCCTACGAGCAGTACTTC
CASRLSETGLAYEQYF
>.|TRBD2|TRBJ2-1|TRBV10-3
TGTGCCATCAGGGGGACTAGCGGCAGCTCCTACAATGAGCAGTTCTTC
CAIRGTSGSSYNEQFF
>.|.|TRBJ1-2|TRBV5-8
TGTGCCAGCAGCTGGACCCGGGACAAGGCTGCTGGCTACACCTTC
CASSWTRDKAAGYTF
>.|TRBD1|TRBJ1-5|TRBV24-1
TGTGCCACCAGTGAGACAGGGGCGCCCCAGCATTTT
CATSETGAPQHF
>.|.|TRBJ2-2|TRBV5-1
TGCGCCAGCAGCATCCGGGAGCCGGGCACCGGGGAGCTGCTTTTT
CASSIREPGTGELLF
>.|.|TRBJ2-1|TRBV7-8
TGTGCCAGCAGCTTGGGCACGGAGTACAATGAGCAGTTCTTC
CASSLGTEYNEQFF
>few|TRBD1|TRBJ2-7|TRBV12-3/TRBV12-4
TGTGCCAGCAGTTTATATGGACAGGGTTACGAGCAGTACTTC
CASSLYGQGYEQYF
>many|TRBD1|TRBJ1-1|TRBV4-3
TGCGCCAGCAGCCAAGGAACAGGGGTGAACACTGAAGCTTTCTTT
CASSQGTGVNTEAFF
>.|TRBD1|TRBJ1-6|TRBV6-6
TGTGCCAGCAGTAAAGGGACAGGGGGCGTCCCTTATTCACCCCTCCACTTT
CASSKGTGGVPYSPLHF
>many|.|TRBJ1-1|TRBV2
TGTGCCAGCAGAGAAAGAGGGAACACTGAAGCTTTCTTT
CASRERGNTEAFF
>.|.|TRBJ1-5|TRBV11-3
TGTGCCAGCAGCCTGACACCGGCCCTCCTTCAGCCCCAGCATTTT
CASSLTPALLQPQHF
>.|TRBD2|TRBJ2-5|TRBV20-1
TGCAGTGCTAGAGAGGGACTAGCGGGGAAAGAGACCCAGTACTTC
CSAREGLAGKETQYF
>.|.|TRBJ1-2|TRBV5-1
TGCGCCAGCTCCCCCGGGCAGGGGATCGTCAGGGGCTACACCTTC
CASSPGQGIVRGYTF
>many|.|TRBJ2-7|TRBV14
TGTGCCAGCAGCCACTTAGGGCTACCTCCCTACGAGCAGTACTTC
CASSHLGLPPYEQYF
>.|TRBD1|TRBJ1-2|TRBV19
TGTGCCAGCACGAAGGGACAGTCCAACTATGGCTACACCTTC
CASTKGQSNYGYTF
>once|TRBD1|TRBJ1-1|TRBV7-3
TGTGCCAGCAGCGCGGGACAGGAGAACGCTGAAGCTTTCTTT
CASSAGQENAEAFF
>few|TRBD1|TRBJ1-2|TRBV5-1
TGCGCCAGCAGCCTTGGGACAGGGGGCAGCTATGGCTACACCTTC
CASSLGTGGSYGYTF
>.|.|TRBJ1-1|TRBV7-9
TGCGCCAGCAGCCAAGCCGGGAAGGATATGAACACTGAAGCTTTCTTT
CASSQAGKDMNTEAFF
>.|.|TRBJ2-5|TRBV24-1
TGTGCCACCAGTGAAACGAACAGTGTATTCGAGACCCAGTACTTC
CATSETNSVFETQYF
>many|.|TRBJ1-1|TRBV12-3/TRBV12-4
TGTGCCAGCAGTTCACGGCAGGGTACTGAAGCTTTCTTT
CASSSRQGTEAFF
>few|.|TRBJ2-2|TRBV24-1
TGTGCCACCAGTGATTTTCCAGGCAGGGAAAACACCGGGGAGCTGTTTTTT
CATSDFPGRENTGELFF
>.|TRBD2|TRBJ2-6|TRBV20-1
TGCAGTGCTAGAGGGCCCCTAGAGACTAGCGGGAAGGTGCGAGGGGCCAACGTCCTGACTTTC
CSARGPLETSGKVRGANVLTF
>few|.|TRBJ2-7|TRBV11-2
TGTGCCAGCAGCTTAAGTCAGGTAACCTACGAGCAGTACTTC
CASSLSQVTYEQYF
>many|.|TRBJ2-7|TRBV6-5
TGTGCCACCGGAGCTTACGAGCAGTACTTC
CATGAYEQYF
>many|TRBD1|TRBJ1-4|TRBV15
TGTGCCACCAGCAGAGTTGTTTCAGGGGGCGAAAAACTGTTTTTT
CATSRVVSGGEKLFF
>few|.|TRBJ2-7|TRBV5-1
TGCGCCAGCACCGTTCTCTACGAGCAGTACTTC
CASTVLYEQYF
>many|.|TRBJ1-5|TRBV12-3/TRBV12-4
TGTGCCAGCAGCTTAGGGGATCAGCCCCAGCATTTT
CASSLGDQPQHF
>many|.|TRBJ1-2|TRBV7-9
TGTGCCAGCAGCTCTCGGACGGGCACCTATGGCTACACCTTC
CASSSRTGTYGYTF
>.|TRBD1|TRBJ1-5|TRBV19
TGTGCCAGTGCCCAACAGGGGCTCTATAGCAATCAGCCCCAGCATTTT
CASAQQGLYSNQPQHF
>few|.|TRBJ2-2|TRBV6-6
TGTGCCAGCAGCACGGGGGATGGGGAGCTGTTTTTT
CASSTGDGELFF
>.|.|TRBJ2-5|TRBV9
TGTGCCAGCAGTTTACACCGGGGGGCAGGGGAAGAGACCCAGTACTTC
CASSLHRGAGEETQYF